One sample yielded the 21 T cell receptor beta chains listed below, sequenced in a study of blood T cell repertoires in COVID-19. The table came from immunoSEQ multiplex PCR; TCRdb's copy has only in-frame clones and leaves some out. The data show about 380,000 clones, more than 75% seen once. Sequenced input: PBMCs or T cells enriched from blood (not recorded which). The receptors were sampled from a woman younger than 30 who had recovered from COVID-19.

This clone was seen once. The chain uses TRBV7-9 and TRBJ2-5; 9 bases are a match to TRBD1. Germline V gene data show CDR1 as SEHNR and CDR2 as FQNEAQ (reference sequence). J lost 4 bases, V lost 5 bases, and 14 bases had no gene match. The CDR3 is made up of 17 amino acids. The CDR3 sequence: CASSPIKYGQGRETQYF. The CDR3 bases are TGTGCCAGCAGCCCGATAAAATATGGACAGGGGCGAGAGACCCAGTACTTC.

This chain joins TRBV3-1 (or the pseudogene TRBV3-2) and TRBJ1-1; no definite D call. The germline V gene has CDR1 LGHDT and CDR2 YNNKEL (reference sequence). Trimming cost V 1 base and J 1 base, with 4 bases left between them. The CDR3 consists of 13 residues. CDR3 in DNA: TGTGCCAGCAGCCAAGCGCGGAACACTGAAGCTTTCTTT. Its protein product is CASSQARNTEAFF.

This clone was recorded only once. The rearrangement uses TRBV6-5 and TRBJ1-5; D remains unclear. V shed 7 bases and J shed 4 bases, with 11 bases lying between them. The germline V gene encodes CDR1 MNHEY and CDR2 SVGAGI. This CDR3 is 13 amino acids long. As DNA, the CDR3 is TGTGCCAGCACGCCGAACATAAATCAGCCCCAGCATTTT. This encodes CASTPNINQPQHF.

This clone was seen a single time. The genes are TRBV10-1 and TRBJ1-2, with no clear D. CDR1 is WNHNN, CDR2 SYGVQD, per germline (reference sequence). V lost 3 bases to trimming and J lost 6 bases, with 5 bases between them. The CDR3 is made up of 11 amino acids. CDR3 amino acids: CASSDGNGYTF. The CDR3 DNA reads TGCGCCAGCAGTGACGGTAATGGCTACACCTTC.

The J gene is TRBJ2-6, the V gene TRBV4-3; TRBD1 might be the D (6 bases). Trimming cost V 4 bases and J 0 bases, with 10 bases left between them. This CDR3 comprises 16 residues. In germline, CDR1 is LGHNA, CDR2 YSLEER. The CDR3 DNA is TGCGCCAGCAGCCCGGACAGTTACTCTGGGGCCAACGTCCTGACTTTC. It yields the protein CASSPDSYSGANVLTF.

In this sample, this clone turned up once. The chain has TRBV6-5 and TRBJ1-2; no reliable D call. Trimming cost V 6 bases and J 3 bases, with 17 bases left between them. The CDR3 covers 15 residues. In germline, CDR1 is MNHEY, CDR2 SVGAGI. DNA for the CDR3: TGTGCCAGCAGCGACGTTTCGGGTTACGACTATGGCTACACCTTC. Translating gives CASSDVSGYDYGYTF.

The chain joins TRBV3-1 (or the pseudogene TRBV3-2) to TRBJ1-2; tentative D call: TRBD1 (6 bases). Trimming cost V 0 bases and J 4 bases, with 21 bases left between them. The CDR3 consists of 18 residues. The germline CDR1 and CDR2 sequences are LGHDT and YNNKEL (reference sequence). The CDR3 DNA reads TGTGCCAGCAGCCAAGAGACAGGCAGAACCCACGCGGCCTATGGCTACACCTTC. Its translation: CASSQETGRTHAAYGYTF.

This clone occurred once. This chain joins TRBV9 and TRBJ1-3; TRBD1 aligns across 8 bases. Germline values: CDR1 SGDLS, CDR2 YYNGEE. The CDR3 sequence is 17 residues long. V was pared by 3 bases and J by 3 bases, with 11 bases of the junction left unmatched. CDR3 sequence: CASSATRQGLGGNTIYF. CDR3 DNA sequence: TGTGCCAGCAGCGCGACCCGACAGGGGTTAGGTGGAAACACCATATATTTT.

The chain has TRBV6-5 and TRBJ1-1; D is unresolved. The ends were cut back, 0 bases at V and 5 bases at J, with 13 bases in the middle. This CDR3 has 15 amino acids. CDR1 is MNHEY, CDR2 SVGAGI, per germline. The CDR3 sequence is CASSYSLLRGTEAFF. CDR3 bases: TGTGCCAGCAGTTACTCGTTGTTAAGAGGGACTGAAGCTTTCTTT.

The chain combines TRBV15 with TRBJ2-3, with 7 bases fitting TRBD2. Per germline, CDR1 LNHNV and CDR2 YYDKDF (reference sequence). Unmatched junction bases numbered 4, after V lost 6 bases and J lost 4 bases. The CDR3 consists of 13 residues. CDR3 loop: CATSLGGADTQYF. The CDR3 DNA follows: TGTGCCACCAGTCTGGGGGGGGCAGATACGCAGTATTTT.

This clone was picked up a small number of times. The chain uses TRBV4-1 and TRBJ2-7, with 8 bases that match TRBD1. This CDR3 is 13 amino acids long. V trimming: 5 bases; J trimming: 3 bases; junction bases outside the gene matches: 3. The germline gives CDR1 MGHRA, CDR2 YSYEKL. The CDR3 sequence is CASSVQGGYEQYF. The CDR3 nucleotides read TGCGCCAGCAGCGTACAGGGGGGCTACGAGCAGTACTTC.

CDR3 protein: CASSAAGADTQYF. CDR3 DNA sequence: TGTGCCAGCAGCGCCGCGGGTGCAGATACGCAGTATTTT. The V call is TRBV9, the J call TRBJ2-3, with D perhaps matching TRBD2 (5 bases). The CDR3 is 13 residues long. V lost 3 bases to trimming and J lost 4 bases, with 9 bases between them. The germline V gene encodes CDR1 SGDLS and CDR2 YYNGEE.

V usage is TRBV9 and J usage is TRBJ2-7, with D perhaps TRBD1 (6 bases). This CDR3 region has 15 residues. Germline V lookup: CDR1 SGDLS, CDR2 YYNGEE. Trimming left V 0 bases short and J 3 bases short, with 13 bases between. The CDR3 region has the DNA TGTGCCAGCAGCGTAGCTGGGCAGACAGGCTACGAGCAGTACTTC. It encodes CASSVAGQTGYEQYF.

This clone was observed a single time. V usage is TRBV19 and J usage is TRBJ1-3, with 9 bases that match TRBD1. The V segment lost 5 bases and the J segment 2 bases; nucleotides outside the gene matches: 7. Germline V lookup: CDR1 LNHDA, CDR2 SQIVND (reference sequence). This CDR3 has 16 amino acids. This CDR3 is CASSVDNRGPGNTIYF. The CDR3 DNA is TGTGCCAGTAGTGTTGATAACAGGGGGCCTGGAAACACCATATATTTT.

The CDR3 DNA reads TGTGCCAGTAGTACCCGCGGGGCGGGAAATAACTATGGCTACACCTTC. The encoded protein is CASSTRGAGNNYGYTF. This chain connects TRBV19 to TRBJ1-2, with D possibly TRBD1 on 5 matching bases. Germline V CDR1 and CDR2: LNHDA, SQIVND (reference sequence). This CDR3 is built from 16 residues. Trimming stripped 4 bases from V and 1 base from J, with 16 bases between.

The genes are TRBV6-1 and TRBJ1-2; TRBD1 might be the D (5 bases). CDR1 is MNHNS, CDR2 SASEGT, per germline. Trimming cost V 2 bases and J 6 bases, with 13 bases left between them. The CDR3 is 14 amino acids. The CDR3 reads CASSEFYGGNGYTF. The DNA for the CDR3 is TGTGCCAGCAGTGAATTTTACGGGGGTAATGGCTACACCTTC.

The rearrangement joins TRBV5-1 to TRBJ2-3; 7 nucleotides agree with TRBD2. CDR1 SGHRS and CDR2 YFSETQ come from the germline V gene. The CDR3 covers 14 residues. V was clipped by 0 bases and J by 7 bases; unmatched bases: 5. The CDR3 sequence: CASSLVASGNTQYF. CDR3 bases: TGCGCCAGCAGCTTGGTGGCTAGCGGAAATACGCAGTATTTT.

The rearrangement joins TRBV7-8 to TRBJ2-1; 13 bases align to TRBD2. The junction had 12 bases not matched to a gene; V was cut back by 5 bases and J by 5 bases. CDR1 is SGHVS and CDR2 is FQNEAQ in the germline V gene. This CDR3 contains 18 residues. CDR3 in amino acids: CASSLRAGLAGTHNEQFF. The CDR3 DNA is TGTGCCAGCAGCCTTCGCGCGGGACTAGCGGGGACCCACAATGAGCAGTTCTTC.

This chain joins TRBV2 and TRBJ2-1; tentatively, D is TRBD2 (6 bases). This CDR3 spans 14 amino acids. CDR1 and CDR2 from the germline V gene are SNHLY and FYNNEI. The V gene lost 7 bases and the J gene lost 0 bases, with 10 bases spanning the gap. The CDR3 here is CASKAGGSYNEQFF. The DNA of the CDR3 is TGTGCCAGCAAGGCCGGGGGCTCCTACAATGAGCAGTTCTTC.

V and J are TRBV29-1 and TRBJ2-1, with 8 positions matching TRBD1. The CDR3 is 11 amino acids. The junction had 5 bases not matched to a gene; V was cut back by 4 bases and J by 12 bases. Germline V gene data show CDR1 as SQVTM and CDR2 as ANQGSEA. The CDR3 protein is CSVADRARQFF. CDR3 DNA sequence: TGCAGCGTTGCGGACAGGGCCCGGCAGTTCTTC.

CDR3 region: CSVEDDTEAFF. The CDR3 nucleotides read TGCAGCGTTGAAGACGACACTGAAGCTTTCTTT. J is TRBJ1-1 and V is TRBV29-1; the D is unclear. V was trimmed by 0 bases and J by 3 bases, leaving 2 bases between them. CDR1 is SQVTM, CDR2 ANQGSEA, per germline. The CDR3 consists of 11 residues. Complete variable domain (other parts from reference TRBV29-1 and TRBJ1-1): SAVISQKPSRDICQRGTSLTIQCQVDSQVTMMFWYRQQPGQSLTLIATANQGSEATYESGFVIDKFPISRPNLTFSTLTVSNMSPEDSSIYLCSVEDDTEAFFGQGTRLTVV.